These 27 T cell receptor beta chains were sequenced from one sample in a study of blood T cell repertoires in COVID-19. Clones were sequenced by immunoSEQ multiplex PCR, and TCRdb holds only the in-frame ones, with some missing. The sample includes around 200,000 clones, about 87% of them seen just once. The specimen sequenced was peripheral blood. These receptors were collected from a man between 35 and 55 years old with active or convalescent COVID-19.

The chain recombines TRBV9 with TRBJ1-2; D not resolved. The CDR3 length is 11 residues. Germline CDR1 and CDR2: SGDLS and YYNGEE. Trimming removed 3 bases from V and 6 bases from J, with 6 bases in between. CDR3 residues: CASSARDGYTF. CDR3 bases: TGTGCCAGCAGCGCCCGGGATGGCTACACCTTC.

The CDR3 loop is CASSQPRQGDEKLFF. The CDR3 region has the DNA TGTGCCAGCAGCCAACCTCGACAGGGGGATGAAAAACTGTTTTTT. The chain recombines TRBV4-2 with TRBJ1-4, with TRBD1 identical over 9 bases. The CDR3 loop spans 15 amino acids. V lost 2 bases to trimming and J lost 6 bases; unmatched junction nucleotides: 4. Per germline, CDR1 LGHNA and CDR2 YNFKEQ.

The chain is built from TRBV19 and TRBJ2-7; the match to TRBD1 covers 9 bases. The CDR3 length is 13 residues. J gave up 4 bases and V 5 bases, and 3 bases lay outside the gene matches. The V gene's germline CDR1 is LNHDA and CDR2 SQIVND (reference sequence). This chain's CDR3 is CASSPTGGYEQYF. CDR3 bases: TGTGCCAGTAGTCCGACAGGGGGTTACGAGCAGTACTTC.

This clone occurred a few times. The chain employs TRBV9 and TRBJ2-7, with TRBD2 as a possible D gene (6 bases). The germline V gene encodes CDR1 SGDLS and CDR2 YYNGEE. This CDR3 contains 14 residues. Trimming left V 0 bases short and J 4 bases short, with 11 bases between. CDR3 protein: CASSVAGELYEQYF. The CDR3 DNA sequence: TGTGCCAGCAGCGTAGCGGGGGAACTGTACGAGCAGTACTTC.

The V call is TRBV29-1, the J call TRBJ1-1, with no clear D. Germline V gene data show CDR1 as SQVTM and CDR2 as ANQGSEA. The CDR3 is 13 residues long. V lost 1 base to trimming and J lost 1 base, with 7 bases between them. CDR3 nucleotide sequence: TGCAGCGTTGAAGGCGGGAAGAACACTGAAGCTTTCTTT. Protein: CSVEGGKNTEAFF.

The rearrangement links TRBV30 to TRBJ1-6; no firm D call. Germline CDR1 and CDR2: GTSNPN and SVGIG (reference sequence). This CDR3 contains 16 residues. Trimming pared 1 base from V and 1 base from J, leaving 11 bases between. The CDR3 sequence is CAWSGAAGSYNSPLHF. The CDR3 region has the DNA TGTGCCTGGAGTGGAGCGGCGGGGTCCTATAATTCACCCCTCCACTTT.

The chain carries TRBV19 and TRBJ1-2, with no clear D. The germline gives CDR1 LNHDA, CDR2 SQIVND (reference sequence). This CDR3 contains 13 residues. Trimming removed 6 bases at V and 4 bases at J, with 12 bases between. The CDR3: CASRDQVTYGYTF. CDR3 DNA: TGTGCCAGTAGGGATCAGGTAACCTATGGCTACACCTTC. Looking up the rest from reference TRBV19 and TRBJ1-2 gives the full variable domain: DGGITQSPKYLFRKEGQNVTLSCEQNLNHDAMYWYRQDPGQGLRLIYYSQIVNDFQKGDIAEGYSVSREKKESFPLTVTSAQKNPTAFYLCASRDQVTYGYTFGSGTRLTVV.

This chain uses TRBV7-9 with TRBJ2-5, with TRBD2 as a possible D gene (7 bases). Trimming took 5 bases from V and 1 from J, leaving 14 bases between them. Germline V gene sequence: CDR1 SEHNR, CDR2 FQNEAQ (reference sequence). CDR3 length equals 15 residues. CDR3 loop: CASSPPRGAQETQYF. In DNA form, the CDR3 reads TGTGCCAGCAGCCCCCCCCGGGGGGCCCAAGAGACCCAGTACTTC.

The gene calls are TRBV5-1 and TRBJ2-5, with 8 bases that match TRBD2. Per the germline V gene, CDR1 is SGHRS and CDR2 is YFSETQ. J was trimmed by 5 bases and V by 0 bases; bases with no gene match: 6. This CDR3 has 15 residues. The CDR3 region is CASSLAGGARETQYF. The CDR3 DNA sequence: TGCGCCAGCAGCTTGGCCGGGGGGGCGAGGGAGACCCAGTACTTC.

J is TRBJ2-5 and V is TRBV3-1 (or the pseudogene TRBV3-2); 10 nucleotides line up with TRBD2. The CDR3 runs to 18 residues. The germline V gene has CDR1 LGHDT and CDR2 YNNKEL (reference sequence). The V and J ends lost 0 bases and 7 bases, in that order; junction bases with no gene match: 14. The CDR3 DNA follows: TGTGCCAGCAGCCAAGACCGATATCTAGCGGGGGCCTCGGGGACCCAGTACTTC. Its protein is CASSQDRYLAGASGTQYF.

As to this clone: The sample carries other DNA sequences with the same CDR3. The V gene is TRBV7-9, the J gene TRBJ1-5; 8 bases align to TRBD1. The CDR3 contains 13 residues. Unmatched junction bases numbered 1, after V lost 5 bases and J lost 4 bases. Per germline, CDR1 SEHNR and CDR2 FQNEAQ (reference sequence). The CDR3 is CASSRTGNQPQHF. The CDR3 DNA sequence: TGTGCCAGCAGCCGGACAGGGAATCAGCCCCAGCATTTT.

The rearrangement links TRBV15 to TRBJ1-4; no firm D call. Germline CDR1 LNHNV, CDR2 YYDKDF (reference sequence). CDR3 length: 19 residues. The V end was cut by 1 base, the J end by 5 bases, with 23 bases between. The CDR3 protein is CATSRGPTLLRTGNEKLFF. The CDR3 DNA follows: TGTGCCACCAGCAGAGGGCCTACTTTACTCCGAACCGGGAATGAAAAACTGTTTTTT.

V and J are TRBV29-1 and TRBJ1-4; D is perhaps TRBD1 (5 bases). V lost 7 bases and J 0 bases, leaving 12 bases between the germline ends. CDR1 SQVTM and CDR2 ANQGSEA come from the germline V gene. This CDR3 has 14 amino acids. The DNA of the CDR3 is TGCAGCGGGATCGGCAGGGCAACTAATGAAAAACTGTTTTTT. This codes for CSGIGRATNEKLFF.

The chain joins TRBV10-1 to TRBJ1-1; TRBD1 matches 7 bases. The CDR3 loop spans 13 amino acids. V trimming: 6 bases; J trimming: 1 base; junction bases outside the gene matches: 2. The germline V gene encodes CDR1 WNHNN and CDR2 SYGVQD (reference sequence). Here the CDR3 reads CASRDRENTEAFF. Written as DNA, the CDR3 is TGCGCCAGCAGAGACAGGGAGAACACTGAAGCTTTCTTT.

This chain joins TRBV19 and TRBJ2-7; D unclear. The CDR3 consists of 13 residues. Germline assignment: CDR1 LNHDA and CDR2 SQIVND (reference sequence). The germline V and J ends were trimmed by 3 bases and 4 bases, with 10 bases remaining between them. Written as DNA, the CDR3 is TGTGCCAGTAGTATGGGCCTTGGGTACGAGCAGTACTTC. Translation gives CASSMGLGYEQYF.

The J gene is TRBJ1-6, the V gene TRBV2, with 7 bases fitting TRBD1. The CDR3 consists of 15 residues. CDR1 and CDR2 (germline): SNHLY, FYNNEI. V shed 6 bases, J shed 3 bases, and the junction held 5 bases outside the gene matches. The CDR3 region has the DNA TGTGCCAGCAGGGTTGGGACAGACTATAATTCACCCCTCCACTTT. This gives the protein CASRVGTDYNSPLHF.

The chain is built from TRBV30 and TRBJ2-7; 10 bases match TRBD1. The CDR3 is 15 residues long. With V trimmed by 2 bases and J by 1 base, 5 bases remained unmatched. Germline CDR1 is GTSNPN and CDR2 is SVGIG (reference sequence). The chain's CDR3 is CAWSPGTGVSYEQYF. CDR3 coding DNA: TGTGCCTGGAGTCCCGGGACAGGGGTTTCCTACGAGCAGTACTTC. Combining the CDR3 with reference TRBV30 and TRBJ2-7 gives the whole variable domain SQTIHQWPATLVQPVGSPLSLECTVEGTSNPNLYWYRQAAGRGLQLLFYSVGIGQISSEVPQNLSASRPQDRQFILSSKKLLLSDSGFYLCAWSPGTGVSYEQYFGPGTRLTVT.

As for this clone: At one end the junction does not follow the germline gene, possibly because of a read error. The chain joins TRBV4-2 to TRBJ1-5; TRBD1 agrees at 9 bases. Germline V lookup: CDR1 LGHNA, CDR2 YNFKEQ. The CDR3 runs 17 residues. In nucleotides, the CDR3 is TGTGCCAGCAGCGAAGACACCGGGACAGGGCTCGGGCAGCCCCAGCATTTT. Amino acid sequence: CASSEDTGTGLGQPQHF.

This clone was seen a few times. The rearrangement joins TRBV10-1 to TRBJ2-2; D perhaps matches TRBD1 (5 bases). This CDR3 has 16 residues. V lost 0 bases and J lost 7, with 15 bases in between. Germline values: CDR1 WNHNN, CDR2 SYGVQD (reference sequence). In DNA, the CDR3 is TGCGCCAGCAGTGAGTCGACGGCGGACATCGGCGGGGAGCTGTTTTTT. This sequence encodes CASSESTADIGGELFF.

V is TRBV3-1 (or the pseudogene TRBV3-2) and J is TRBJ2-7; D possibly corresponds to TRBD2 (6 bases). Trimming pared 4 bases from V and 0 bases from J, leaving 19 bases between. Per germline, CDR1 LGHDT and CDR2 YNNKEL (reference sequence). The CDR3 sequence is 17 residues long. The CDR3 nucleotides read TGTGCCAGCAGCCCGCACAAGGAGGGAAGAAGCTCCTACGAGCAGTACTTC. Translated: CASSPHKEGRSSYEQYF.

The table lists this clone with a count of one. V and J are TRBV19 and TRBJ1-4; the D gene is possibly TRBD1 (6 bases). Per germline, CDR1 LNHDA and CDR2 SQIVND (reference sequence). Trimming pared 5 bases from V and 1 base from J, leaving 8 bases between. This CDR3 has 14 residues. In nucleotides, the CDR3 is TGTGCCAGTAGTTTACAGGGAACTAATGAAAAACTGTTTTTT. It is translated as CASSLQGTNEKLFF.

This chain joins TRBV14 and TRBJ1-2, with D possibly TRBD1 on 5 matching bases. V was cut by 0 bases and J by 8 bases, with 13 bases left in between. The length of the CDR3 is 14 residues. CDR1 is SGHDN, CDR2 FVKESK, per germline. This CDR3 is CASSQDRAASGYTF. In nucleotides, the CDR3 is TGTGCCAGCAGCCAAGACAGGGCGGCTTCGGGCTACACCTTC.

This rearrangement joins TRBV19 to TRBJ1-5; the D is unclear. The V gene lost 1 base and the J gene lost 5 bases, with 6 bases spanning the gap. The CDR3 is 13 residues long. Germline CDR1 is LNHDA and CDR2 is SQIVND (reference sequence). The CDR3 DNA reads as TGTGCCAGTAGTATAGTAGAAGATCAGCCCCAGCATTTT. Its translation: CASSIVEDQPQHF.

This clone was seen a handful of times. V gene TRBV11-2 combines with J gene TRBJ2-3; 9 bases are a match to TRBD2. The CDR3 runs to 18 residues. V shed 3 bases and J 2 bases; nucleotides not matched to a gene: 12. Germline V gene lookup returns CDR1 SGHAT and CDR2 FQNNGV. This CDR3 reads CASSLRLAGRYDTDTQYF. CDR3 DNA: TGTGCCAGCAGCTTGCGGCTAGCGGGGCGATACGACACAGATACGCAGTATTTT.

The chain couples TRBV10-3 to TRBJ1-2; the D gene is possibly TRBD1 (5 bases). Germline CDR1 ENHRY, CDR2 SYGVKD. The CDR3 covers 16 residues. V was trimmed by 0 bases and J by 6 bases, leaving 17 bases between them. CDR3 loop: CAISESAPQGSHGYTF. CDR3 DNA sequence: TGTGCCATCAGTGAGTCAGCCCCTCAGGGTTCCCATGGCTACACCTTC.

This clone was counted once. The rearrangement joins TRBV3-1 (or the pseudogene TRBV3-2) to TRBJ2-5; D unclear. V shed 0 bases and J shed 4 bases, with 9 bases lying between them. In germline, CDR1 is LGHDT, CDR2 YNNKEL (reference sequence). This CDR3 has 14 amino acids. CDR3 region: CASSQDVLAETQYF. CDR3 DNA sequence: TGTGCCAGCAGCCAAGACGTCCTGGCAGAGACCCAGTACTTC.

The chain links TRBV5-8 to TRBJ1-1; D unclear. The germline V gene has CDR1 SGHTS and CDR2 YDEGEE. The CDR3 length is 15 residues. Trimming left V 3 bases short and J 1 base short, with 13 bases between. This CDR3 is CASSSTGSRNTEAFF. In DNA, the CDR3 is TGTGCCAGCAGCTCCACCGGGTCCAGGAACACTGAAGCTTTCTTT.